This note documents a single T cell receptor (beta chain) sequence. As yet, its antigen is unknown. This sample is part of a study of OX40 agonist ivuxolimab in advanced cancers. In the study overall: The mean age was approximately 56 years, ranging from 23 to 79, with 65% to 85% of participants male. Two cutaneous melanoma patients and one hepatocellular carcinoma patient, three in all, had partial responses. Whole-study findings and limits: The authors also found low normalized T-cell clonal expansion in some nonresponders. CD4+ and CD8+ blood T cells expanded clonally by week 6 at 0.1 to 3.0 mg/kg.

Here immunoSEQ multiplex PCR was the method, and the copy in TCRdb shows in-frame clones only, minus some. In the table there are 40,000 to 55,000 clones, roughly 90% of which are singletons. The V and J ends lost 4 bases and 0 bases respectively, with 8 bases between them. The CDR3 runs 13 residues. Germline loops: CDR1 SGHDT, CDR2 YYEEEE. The receptor's source is an adult with an advanced solid tumor such as melanoma, head and neck, liver or kidney cancer. The J gene is TRBJ2-7, the V gene TRBV5-6; D is possibly TRBD1 (5 bases). Sample: CD4+ or CD8+ T cells sorted from blood, taken in a trial of the OX40 agonist ivuxolimab. The CDR3 DNA reads TGTGCCAGCAGCGGCGACAGCTCCTACGAGCAGTACTTC. This sequence encodes CASSGDSSYEQYF.